The clone carrying this T cell receptor beta chain was seen ten or more times. The V end was cut by 5 bases, the J end by 0 bases, with 10 bases between. This CDR3 is 14 amino acids long. In germline, CDR1 is SGHRS, CDR2 YFSETQ. These data originate in a study of Graves' ophthalmopathy and Graves' hyperthyroidism. Amplification targeted the TCR beta CDR3 regions, with RNA transcripts as the source material. RT-PCR was first run with HTBI primers, then multiplex PCR in a second round. TCRdb recomputed calls from the multiplex PCR reads with MiXCR, one row per CDR3 protein. The sample holds around 43,000 distinct CDR3 sequences, roughly half seen once.

The receptor's source is an adult man with Graves' ophthalmopathy. The sample comprised peripheral blood. This rearrangement joins TRBV5-1 to TRBJ2-3; D gene uncertain. The CDR3 spells CASSRLGSTDTQYF. CDR3 nucleotides: TGCGCCAGCAGTCGGCTCGGTAGCACAGATACGCAGTATTTT.